A single sample is the source of the 2 T cell receptor beta chains below, sequenced in a study of blood T cell repertoires in COVID-19. TCRdb's table, derived via immunoSEQ multiplex PCR, lists solely in-frame clones and lacks some. The sample contains nearly 60,000 clones, 85% of which appear only once. The sample consisted of peripheral blood. These receptors were obtained from a middle-aged man with active COVID-19.

The chain carries TRBV19 and TRBJ1-6; a weak D match, TRBD1 (6 bases). The CDR3 covers 15 residues. Germline CDR1 LNHDA, CDR2 SQIVND (reference sequence). Trimming pared 4 bases from V and 9 bases from J, leaving 16 bases between. The chain's CDR3 is CASSRWAGEVSPLHF. CDR3 bases: TGTGCCAGTAGTAGGTGGGCAGGGGAAGTTTCACCCCTCCACTTT.

The chain has TRBV7-9 and TRBJ2-7; 9 bases fit TRBD2. V shed 1 base and J 2 bases; nucleotides not matched to a gene: 3. The CDR3 is 15 amino acids. Germline V gene sequence: CDR1 SEHNR, CDR2 FQNEAQ (reference sequence). CDR3 in amino acids: CASSLEEREAYEQYF. The CDR3 DNA is TGTGCCAGCAGCTTAGAAGAGCGGGAGGCCTACGAGCAGTACTTC.